This T cell receptor (beta chain) was sequenced during a study of technical replicates of blood from several donors. The length of the CDR3 is 16 residues. Germline values: CDR1 SGHAT, CDR2 FQDESV (reference sequence). V lost 3 bases, J lost 0 bases, and 14 bases lay in between. The method was immunoSEQ multiplex PCR; TCRdb's version includes in-frame clones alone and lacks a portion of them. Of 75,000 to 95,000 clones in the sample, over 90% were seen once. Source material: T cells isolated from PBMCs. This chain connects TRBV11-1 to TRBJ1-1; D not resolved. The TCR was taken from a human donor in good health. This CDR3 reads CASSFSISVMNTEAFF. In DNA, the CDR3 is TGTGCCAGCAGCTTTAGTATATCCGTGATGAACACTGAAGCTTTCTTT.